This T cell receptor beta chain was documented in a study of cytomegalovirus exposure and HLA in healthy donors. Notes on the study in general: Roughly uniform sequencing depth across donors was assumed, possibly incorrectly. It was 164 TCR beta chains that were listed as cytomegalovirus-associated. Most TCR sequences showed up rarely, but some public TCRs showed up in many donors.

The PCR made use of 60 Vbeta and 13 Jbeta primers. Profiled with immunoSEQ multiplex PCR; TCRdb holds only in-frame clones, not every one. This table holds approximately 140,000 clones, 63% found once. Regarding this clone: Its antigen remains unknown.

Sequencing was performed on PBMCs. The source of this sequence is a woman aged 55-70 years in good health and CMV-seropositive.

The CDR3 reads CASSQSNQGVRGYTF. The CDR3 region has the DNA TGTGCCAGCAGCCAGAGTAACCAGGGTGTGAGGGGCTACACCTTC. This chain links TRBV2 with TRBJ1-2, with a tentative D call TRBD1 (5 bases). Germline CDR1 reads SNHLY; CDR2 reads FYNNEI. The CDR3 runs 15 residues. Deletions cut 6 bases from V and 8 bases from J, with 22 bases between.